Below, one T cell receptor (beta chain) is given with its context. Its target is not known. Trimming pared 0 bases from V and 5 bases from J, leaving 16 bases between. Per the germline V gene, CDR1 is MNHEY and CDR2 is SVGAGI. The CDR3 is made up of 16 amino acids. The data were taken from a study of response to subunit inactivated influenza vaccine. Study-level points and caveats: That few new T cells are recruited by each seasonal influenza vaccination was the authors' suggestion.

TCRdb independently ran MiXCR on the RT-PCR reads; one entry per CDR3 protein. The table includes approximately 570,000 distinct CDR3 sequences, less than 10% detected once. The chain couples TRBV6-5 to TRBJ2-5; D not resolved. The source material was PBMCs from blood, sampled roughly 24 months after vaccination. The source of this sequence is a man aged 50-75 years who received an inactivated influenza vaccine. The CDR3 sequence is CASSYSIAQSQETQYF. CDR3 sequence (DNA): TGTGCCAGCAGTTACTCGATAGCTCAGTCGCAGGAGACCCAGTACTTC.